A selection of T cell receptor beta chains follows, all from one sample in a study of T cell repertoires in cytomegalovirus infection. TCRdb recomputed calls from the reads with MiXCR, one row per CDR3 protein. The table shows roughly 320,000 distinct CDR3 sequences, with over 7.5% occurring only once. Material for sequencing was PBMCs. Receptors were obtained from a human donor in good health (CMV status not recorded). Some clones in this sample may be carry-over from other donors' samples. Each CDR3 is given with its conserved first and last residue. The order of the fields is clone size, J gene, V gene, CDR3 protein. Clone size is not always given. Where it is, it says once, few, many or a class for expanded clones.

abundance: many
j_gene: TRBJ2-1
v_gene: TRBV7-2
CDR3aa: CASSFDGRVEQFF

abundance: few
j_gene: TRBJ1-2
v_gene: TRBV11-2
CDR3aa: CASSRGQGALGYTF

abundance: many
j_gene: TRBJ2-3
v_gene: TRBV7-6
CDR3aa: CASSLGHSQRADTQYF

abundance: few
j_gene: TRBJ2-7
v_gene: TRBV7-2
CDR3aa: CASSLRGQSAHEQYF

abundance: many
j_gene: TRBJ1-2
v_gene: TRBV7-2
CDR3aa: CASSLGTGGNGYTF

abundance: -
j_gene: TRBJ2-3
v_gene: TRBV4-2
CDR3aa: CASLADPGKGTDTQYF

abundance: -
j_gene: TRBJ2-5
v_gene: TRBV14
CDR3aa: CASSQDLRDWGEETQYF

abundance: few
j_gene: TRBJ1-2
v_gene: TRBV29-1
CDR3aa: CSVEGGGSTGNYGYTF

abundance: many
j_gene: TRBJ2-4
v_gene: TRBV7-9
CDR3aa: CASSLTGGAKNIQYF

abundance: many
j_gene: TRBJ2-5
v_gene: TRBV7-6
CDR3aa: CASSVPGQETQYF

abundance: few
j_gene: TRBJ2-5
v_gene: TRBV23-1
CDR3aa: CASSQSKPEDGRETQYF

abundance: -
j_gene: TRBJ2-7
v_gene: TRBV6-1
CDR3aa: CASSDGGSLYEQYF

abundance: -
j_gene: TRBJ2-1
v_gene: TRBV29-1
CDR3aa: CSVEVGPTYNEQFF

abundance: many
j_gene: TRBJ2-1
v_gene: TRBV7-2
CDR3aa: CASSEGGEPYNEQFF

abundance: many
j_gene: TRBJ1-5
v_gene: TRBV20-1
CDR3aa: CSARDEGRGNQPQHF

abundance: few
j_gene: TRBJ2-7
v_gene: TRBV28
CDR3aa: CASKSRGRNEQYF